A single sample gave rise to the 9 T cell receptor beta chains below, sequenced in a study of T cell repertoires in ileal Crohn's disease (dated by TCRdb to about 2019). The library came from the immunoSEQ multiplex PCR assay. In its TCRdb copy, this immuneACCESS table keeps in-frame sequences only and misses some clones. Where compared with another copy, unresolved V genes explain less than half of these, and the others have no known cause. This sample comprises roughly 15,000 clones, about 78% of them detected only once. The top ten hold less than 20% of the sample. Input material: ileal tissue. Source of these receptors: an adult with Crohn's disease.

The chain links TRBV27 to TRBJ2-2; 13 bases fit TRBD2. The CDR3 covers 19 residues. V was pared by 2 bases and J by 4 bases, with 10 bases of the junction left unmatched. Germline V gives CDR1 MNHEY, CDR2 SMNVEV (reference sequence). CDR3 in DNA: TGTGCCAGCAGTTTAGACTTTGGACTAGCGGGAGAGAGCACCGGGGAGCTGTTTTTT. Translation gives CASSLDFGLAGESTGELFF.

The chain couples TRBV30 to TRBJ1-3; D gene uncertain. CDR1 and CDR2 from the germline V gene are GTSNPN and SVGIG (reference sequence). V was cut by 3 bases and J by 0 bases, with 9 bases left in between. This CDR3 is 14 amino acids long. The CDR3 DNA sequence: TGTGCCTGGAGGGCAGTAAGCTCTGGAAACACCATATATTTT. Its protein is CAWRAVSSGNTIYF.

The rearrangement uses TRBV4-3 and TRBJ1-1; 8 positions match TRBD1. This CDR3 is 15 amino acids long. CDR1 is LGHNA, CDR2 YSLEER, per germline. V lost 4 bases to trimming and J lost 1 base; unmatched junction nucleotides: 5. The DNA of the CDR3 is TGCGCCAGCAGCCTCTCAGACAGGGGGAACACTGAAGCTTTCTTT. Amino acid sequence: CASSLSDRGNTEAFF.

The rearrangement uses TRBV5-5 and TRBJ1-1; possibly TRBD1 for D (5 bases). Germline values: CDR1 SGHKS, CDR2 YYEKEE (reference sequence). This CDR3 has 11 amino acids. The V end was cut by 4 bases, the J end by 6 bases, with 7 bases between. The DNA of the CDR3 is TGTGCCAGCAGCCTGACAGCTGAAGCTTTCTTT. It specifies CASSLTAEAFF.

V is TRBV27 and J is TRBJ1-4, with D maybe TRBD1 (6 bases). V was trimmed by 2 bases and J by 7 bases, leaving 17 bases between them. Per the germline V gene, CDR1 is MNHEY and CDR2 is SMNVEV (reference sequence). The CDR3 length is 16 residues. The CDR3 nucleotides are TGTGCCAGCAGTTTAACCCCTTATCCCAGGGGTGAAAAACTGTTTTTT. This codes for CASSLTPYPRGEKLFF.

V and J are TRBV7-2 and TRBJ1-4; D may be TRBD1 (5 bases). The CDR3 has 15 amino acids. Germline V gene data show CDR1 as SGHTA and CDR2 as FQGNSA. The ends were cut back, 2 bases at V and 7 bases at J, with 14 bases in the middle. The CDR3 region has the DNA TGTGCCAGCAGCTTATCGTGGGGGGTTGGTGAAAAACTGTTTTTT. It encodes CASSLSWGVGEKLFF.

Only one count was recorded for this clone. The CDR3 sequence is CASTTSGTALEKLFF. The CDR3 region has the DNA TGTGCCAGCACAACGTCCGGGACAGCCCTAGAAAAACTGTTTTTT. The chain uses TRBV6-5 and TRBJ1-4; 7 bases match TRBD1. From germline, CDR1 is MNHEY and CDR2 SVGAGI. There are 15 residues in the CDR3. The J segment lost 8 bases and the V segment lost 7 bases, leaving 13 bases of the junction unmatched.

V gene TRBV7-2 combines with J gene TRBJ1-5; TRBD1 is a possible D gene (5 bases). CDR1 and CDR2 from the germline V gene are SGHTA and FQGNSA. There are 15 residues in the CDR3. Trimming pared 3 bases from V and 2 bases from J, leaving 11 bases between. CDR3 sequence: CASSLQGSGNQPQHF. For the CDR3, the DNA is TGTGCCAGCAGCTTGCAGGGTTCGGGCAATCAGCCCCAGCATTTT.

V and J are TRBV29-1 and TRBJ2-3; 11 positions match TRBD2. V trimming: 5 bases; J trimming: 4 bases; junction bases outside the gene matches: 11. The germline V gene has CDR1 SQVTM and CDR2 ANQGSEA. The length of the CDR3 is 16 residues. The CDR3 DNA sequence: TGCAGCGTTCGACCCCCGAGTAGCGGGAGGGCAGATACGCAGTATTTT. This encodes CSVRPPSSGRADTQYF.